This TCR beta chain was documented in a study of blood T cell repertoires in COVID-19. As for the study in general: T cells, B-cell-depleted T cells, or PBMCs supplied cDNA or gDNA.

Each recovered donor of Cohort 3 presented with two negative PCRs, clearance, or symptom resolution. Losses at the gene ends were 4 bases for V and 6 bases for J; bases not matched to a gene: 15. This CDR3 has 16 amino acids. Germline V gives CDR1 WSHSY, CDR2 SAAADI. Profiled with immunoSEQ multiplex PCR; TCRdb holds only in-frame clones, not every one. The sample lists 130,000 to 150,000 clones, approximately 87% occurring once. The sequencing sample was made of PBMCs or T cells enriched from blood (not recorded which). The TCR sequence derives from a man aged 55 to 70 who had recovered from COVID-19. This chain links TRBV10-2 with TRBJ2-7; TRBD2 aligns across 7 bases. The DNA for the CDR3 is TGCGCCAGCAGTGGTCCCCCCAGCGGGATAGTATTCGAGCAGTACTTC. Its protein product is CASSGPPSGIVFEQYF.